This T cell receptor beta chain was identified during a study of T cells in tumors after PD-1 blockade. Across the whole study: Peripheral blood samples averaged approximately 35,000 unique clonotypes and more than 100,000 templates. Findings of the study overall: Blood contained about 45% of the tumor's TCR clonotypes.

Remarks on this clone: The antigen is undetermined.

Profiling relied on immunoSEQ multiplex PCR, and the TCRdb table lists in-frame clones only, not all of them. This table holds 50,000 or so clones, 60% to 80% found once. The sample in question was PBMCs, obtained before anti-PD-1 treatment. The receptor comes from a human donor with basal cell carcinoma.

The CDR3 DNA sequence: TGTGCCAGCAGTTTTGCACAGGGGCATTTTTACGAGCAGTACTTC. It encodes CASSFAQGHFYEQYF. The V gene is TRBV28, the J gene TRBJ2-7; 7 bases match TRBD1. Germline CDR1 MDHEN, CDR2 SYDVKM. V trimming: 3 bases; J trimming: 4 bases; junction bases outside the gene matches: 9. CDR3 length equals 15 residues.